This T cell receptor beta chain comes out of a study of blood T cell repertoires in COVID-19. Authors' processing steps: Cell counts per sample came from amplifying reference gene primers. Sequenced by immunoSEQ multiplex PCR; TCRdb stores in-frame clones only, minus some. That table gives V, J and clone size, and the DNA gave D and trimming. The data contain roughly 300,000 clones, around 86% of them singletons. In terms of age and location, participants ranged from about 18 to 100 years and lived in about two dozen US areas. Germline V gene lookup returns CDR1 MNHEY and CDR2 SVGAGI. J was trimmed by 2 bases and V by 0 bases; bases with no gene match: 1. The CDR3 extends over 16 amino acids.

The sample comprised PBMCs or T cells enriched from blood (not recorded which). The J gene is TRBJ2-2, the V gene TRBV6-5; 9 nucleotides align to TRBD1. The clonotype originates from a man aged 25 to 40 who had recovered from COVID-19. CDR3 amino acids: CASSYSTGGNTGELFF. For the CDR3, the DNA is TGTGCCAGCAGTTACTCAACAGGGGGCAACACCGGGGAGCTGTTTTTT.